The 6 T cell receptor beta chains in this list originate from one sample, sequenced in a study of early T cells in non-severe SARS-CoV-2 infection. MiXCR was run by TCRdb on the 5' RACE reads, yielding one entry per CDR3 protein. The table records about 89,000 distinct CDR3 sequences, roughly 14% of them present only once. Sequencing was performed on whole blood. All receptors come from an adult who was a healthcare worker with PCR-confirmed SARS-CoV-2 infection or an uninfected control (not recorded which).

At least ten counts were recorded for this clonotype. The chain employs TRBV29-1 and TRBJ1-2; 9 bases agree with TRBD1. The length of the CDR3 is 14 residues. The V and J ends lost 5 bases and 1 base, in that order; junction bases with no gene match: 5. The V gene's germline CDR1 is SQVTM and CDR2 ANQGSEA. The DNA of the CDR3 is TGCAGCGTTCGACCGGGACAGGGTAACTATGGCTACACCTTC. This sequence encodes CSVRPGQGNYGYTF.

This clonotype was seen at least ten times. The chain has TRBV5-4 and TRBJ1-6, with a tentative D call TRBD1 (5 bases). Trimming took off 4 bases at V and 2 bases at J, with 10 bases between the two ends. Germline loops: CDR1 SGHNT, CDR2 YYREEE (reference sequence). This CDR3 spans 15 amino acids. The CDR3 bases are TGTGCCAGCAGCCCTGGACAAGCCTATAATTCACCCCTCCACTTT. This codes for CASSPGQAYNSPLHF.

This clonotype occurred many times. V is TRBV13 and J is TRBJ1-2; no firm D call. Germline V CDR1 and CDR2: PRHDT, FYEKMQ (reference sequence). Trimming cost V 3 bases and J 2 bases, with 10 bases left between them. The CDR3 extends over 14 amino acids. The CDR3 region has the DNA TGTGCCAGCAGCTTCTCACAGCTAAACTATGGCTACACCTTC. Its translation is CASSFSQLNYGYTF.

The genes are TRBV29-1 and TRBJ2-3; 7 positions match TRBD1. V gave up 8 bases and J gave up 4 bases; unmatched junction bases: 15. The V gene's germline CDR1 is SQVTM and CDR2 ANQGSEA. The length of the CDR3 is 15 residues. CDR3 region: CSSTGRQGVADTQYF. As DNA, the CDR3 is TGCAGCTCGACGGGACGACAGGGAGTGGCAGATACGCAGTATTTT.

This clonotype was seen at least ten times. The chain has TRBV19 and TRBJ1-2; maybe TRBD1 (6 bases). V lost 4 bases and J 7 bases, leaving 16 bases between the germline ends. Per germline, CDR1 LNHDA and CDR2 SQIVND (reference sequence). The CDR3 covers 14 residues. In nucleotides, the CDR3 is TGTGCCAGTAGTACCCTAGGGGGTCGCGTTGGCTACACCTTC. This codes for CASSTLGGRVGYTF.

V gene TRBV3-1 combines with J gene TRBJ1-1, with 9 positions matching TRBD1. The CDR3 spans 14 residues. Germline V gives CDR1 LGHDT, CDR2 YNNKEL (reference sequence). J lost 7 bases, V lost 3 bases, and 6 bases had no gene match. The CDR3 DNA reads as TGTGCCAGCAGCCACCTACGACAGGGGGGTGAAGCTTTCTTT. The encoded protein is CASSHLRQGGEAFF.